A single sample gave rise to the 15 T cell receptor beta chains below, sequenced in a study of Graves' ophthalmopathy and Graves' hyperthyroidism. RNA transcripts were the template, and TCR beta CDR3 regions were amplified from them. The first-round RT-PCR employed HTBI primers together with the Qiagen OneStep RT-PCR kit. A multiplex PCR was then performed as the second round. TCRdb reanalysed the multiplex PCR reads using MiXCR and keeps one entry per CDR3 protein. This table has under 800,000 distinct CDR3 sequences, about a fifth appearing once. Source material: peripheral blood. The receptors were gathered from a woman between 18 and 30 years old with stable Graves' hyperthyroidism. Some clones in this sample may be carry-over from other donors' samples.

In this sample, this clonotype turned up a few times. The chain carries TRBV30 and TRBJ1-6; D is undetermined. CDR3 size: 15 residues. Between the trimmed V and J ends, which lost 1 base and 0 bases, there was a span of 7 bases. The germline gives CDR1 GTSNPN, CDR2 SVGIG (reference sequence). CDR3 bases: TGTGCCTGGAGTGACGGAAGCTCCTATAATTCACCCCTCCACTTT. As protein: CAWSDGSSYNSPLHF.

The chain links TRBV6-1 to TRBJ1-2; D might be TRBD1 (5 bases). CDR1 MNHNS and CDR2 SASEGT come from the germline V gene. The CDR3 totals 17 residues. V lost 2 bases and J 6 bases, leaving 22 bases between the germline ends. In DNA form, the CDR3 reads TGTGCCAGCAGTGAATTGGGTCCCAAAGCAGGGAACCATGGCTACACCTTC. Amino acids: CASSELGPKAGNHGYTF.

This chain joins TRBV7-2 and TRBJ2-7; D is unclear. This CDR3 contains 14 residues. The germline V gene encodes CDR1 SGHTA and CDR2 FQGNSA. The V and J ends lost 5 bases and 6 bases respectively, with 17 bases between them. The CDR3 loop is CASSPPLRGSEQYF. The CDR3 nucleotides read TGTGCCAGCAGCCCTCCCCTCCGTGGCTCCGAGCAGTACTTC.

The sample holds many counts of this clonotype. This sequence joins TRBV5-1 and TRBJ2-2, with 7 bases matching TRBD2. Germline V CDR1 and CDR2: SGHRS, YFSETQ. CDR3 length: 15 amino acids. The V gene end was trimmed by 3 bases and the J gene end by 2 bases; junction bases not matched to a gene: 4. CDR3 region: CASSSGLHNTGELFF. The CDR3 bases are TGCGCCAGCAGCTCGGGACTACACAACACCGGGGAGCTGTTTTTT.

This clonotype was seen repeatedly, ten times or more. The V gene is TRBV4-2, the J gene TRBJ1-1; D unresolved. Trimming shortened V by 0 bases and J by 6 bases, and 8 bases separated the two germline ends. The CDR3 has 13 residues. Germline V gene data show CDR1 as LGHNA and CDR2 as YNFKEQ. The CDR3 DNA is TGTGCCAGCAGCCAAGATGGTTTGGCTGAAGCTTTCTTT. Its protein product is CASSQDGLAEAFF.

This clonotype was counted only a few times. This chain joins TRBV5-4 and TRBJ1-3; 10 nucleotides agree with TRBD1. J gave up 4 bases and V 6 bases, and 4 bases lay outside the gene matches. In germline, CDR1 is SGHNT, CDR2 YYREEE (reference sequence). There are 14 residues in the CDR3. CDR3 sequence reads: CASTTGGLGNTIYF. The CDR3 region has the DNA TGTGCCAGCACGACAGGGGGCCTGGGAAACACCATATATTTT.

This rearrangement joins TRBV6-4 to TRBJ1-1, with 9 bases matching TRBD1. V lost 4 bases to trimming and J lost 4 bases; unmatched junction nucleotides: 7. The germline gives CDR1 MRHNA, CDR2 SNTAGT. The CDR3 sequence is 15 residues long. In DNA, the CDR3 is TGTGCCAGCAGTGGCACGGACAGGGGTAGCACTGAAGCTTTCTTT. Translating it yields CASSGTDRGSTEAFF.

This clonotype was detected many times. V and J are TRBV4-1 and TRBJ2-7; TRBD1 might be the D (6 bases). CDR1 and CDR2 from the germline V gene are MGHRA and YSYEKL. The CDR3 is 15 amino acids. Trimming removed 0 bases at V and 0 bases at J, with 9 bases between. The CDR3 nucleotides are TGCGCCAGCAGCCAAGATTGGGACACCTCCTACGAGCAGTACTTC. Translated, it gives CASSQDWDTSYEQYF.

Many counts were recorded for this clonotype. J is TRBJ2-7 and V is TRBV6-5; D not certain. CDR1 is MNHEY and CDR2 is SVGAGI in the germline V gene. The CDR3 extends over 12 amino acids. Trimming shortened V by 8 bases and J by 4 bases, and 12 bases separated the two germline ends. This chain's CDR3 is CASGNRAYEQYF. The CDR3 DNA reads TGTGCCAGCGGAAACAGAGCGTACGAGCAGTACTTC.

This sequence joins TRBV6-1 and TRBJ1-2; possibly TRBD1 for D (5 bases). The CDR3 is 12 residues long. The V gene's germline CDR1 is MNHNS and CDR2 SASEGT. Between the trimmed V and J ends, which lost 8 bases and 6 bases, there was a span of 13 bases. CDR3 loop: CASSSGWNGYTF. The DNA for the CDR3 is TGTGCCAGCTCGTCAGGGTGGAATGGCTACACCTTC.

The chain has TRBV20-1 and TRBJ2-5; either TRBD1 or TRBD2 may supply D (5 bases each). This CDR3 region has 14 residues. V lost 2 bases, J lost 2 bases, and 12 bases lay in between. Per germline, CDR1 DFQATT and CDR2 SNEGSKA (reference sequence). CDR3 sequence reads: CSARSPGGQETQYF. CDR3 coding DNA: TGCAGTGCTAGATCCCCTGGGGGTCAAGAGACCCAGTACTTC.

This clonotype has a handful of counts. The V and J genes are TRBV5-1 and TRBJ2-2; D unclear. The germline gives CDR1 SGHRS, CDR2 YFSETQ. The V end was cut by 2 bases, the J end by 0 bases, with 11 bases between. CDR3 length: 16 residues. The CDR3 here is CASSFSSRSNTGELFF. In DNA, the CDR3 is TGCGCCAGCAGCTTTAGTTCGCGTTCGAACACCGGGGAGCTGTTTTTT.

This clonotype was observed at least ten times. The chain recombines TRBV20-1 with TRBJ2-7, with 10 bases matching TRBD2. This CDR3 has 15 residues. Losses at the gene ends were 6 bases for V and 5 bases for J; bases not matched to a gene: 13. The germline V gene has CDR1 DFQATT and CDR2 SNEGSKA (reference sequence). In nucleotides, the CDR3 is TGCAGTGCGAGCTCAACGAGCGGGAGGGCCCACGAGCAGTACTTC. It yields the protein CSASSTSGRAHEQYF.

J is TRBJ2-7 and V is TRBV6-5; 11 nucleotides agree with TRBD2. The trim removed 4 bases at V and 7 bases at J, leaving 9 bases unmatched. This CDR3 has 15 amino acids. Germline V gene lookup returns CDR1 MNHEY and CDR2 SVGAGI. The CDR3 loop is CASSFSSGGIPEQYF. The CDR3 bases are TGTGCCAGCAGTTTTTCTAGCGGGGGGATCCCTGAGCAGTACTTC.

On this clonotype: This may come from a read error, since a much larger clone is one base off. The genes are TRBV5-5 and TRBJ1-1; D ambiguous. Germline CDR1 is SGHKS and CDR2 is YYEKEE (reference sequence). The CDR3 is 15 amino acids. Here the CDR3 reads CASSSDAWLNTEACF. CDR3 coding DNA: TGTGCCAGCAGCTCGGATGCATGGTTGAACACTGAAGCTTGCTTT.